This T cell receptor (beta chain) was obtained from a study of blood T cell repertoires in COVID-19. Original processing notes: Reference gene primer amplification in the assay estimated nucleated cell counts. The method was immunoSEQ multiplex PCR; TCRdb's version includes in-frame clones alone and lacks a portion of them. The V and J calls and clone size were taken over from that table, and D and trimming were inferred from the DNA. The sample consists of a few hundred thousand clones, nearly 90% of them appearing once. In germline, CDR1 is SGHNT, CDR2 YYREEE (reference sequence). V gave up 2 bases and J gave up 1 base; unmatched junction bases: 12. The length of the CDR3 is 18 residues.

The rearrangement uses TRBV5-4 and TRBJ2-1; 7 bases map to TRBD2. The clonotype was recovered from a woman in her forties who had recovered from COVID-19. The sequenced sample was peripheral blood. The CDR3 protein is CASSFSGGGRWSYNEQFF. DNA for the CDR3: TGTGCCAGCAGCTTCAGTGGCGGGGGTAGATGGTCCTACAATGAGCAGTTCTTC. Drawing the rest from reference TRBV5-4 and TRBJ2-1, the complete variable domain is ETGVTQSPTHLIKTRGQQVTLRCSSQSGHNTVSWYQQALGQGPQFIFQYYREEENGRGNFPPRFSGLQFPNYSSELNVNALELDDSALYLCASSFSGGGRWSYNEQFFGPGTRLTVL.